A selection of T cell receptor beta chains follows, all from one sample in a study of cytomegalovirus exposure and HLA in healthy donors. Produced via immunoSEQ multiplex PCR; TCRdb's table is partial and in-frame only. This sample has about 170,000 clones; about 80% occur once, and the top ten carry 4.8%. Material for sequencing was PBMCs. Every receptor here comes from a man in his late teens or twenties in good health and CMV-seronegative. The CDR3 runs from the conserved cysteine through the conserved F or W. The order of the fields is J gene, V gene, CDR3 protein.

j_gene: TRBJ1-2
v_gene: TRBV6-1
CDR3aa: CASSESGRSDGYTF

j_gene: TRBJ1-5
v_gene: TRBV6-1
CDR3aa: CASSEGVTGMREPQHF

j_gene: TRBJ2-5
v_gene: TRBV6-5
CDR3aa: CASSYGGSQETQYF

j_gene: TRBJ1-2
v_gene: TRBV20-1
CDR3aa: CSARQDGYTF

j_gene: TRBJ2-7
v_gene: TRBV27
CDR3aa: CASSLGRQGYEQYF

j_gene: TRBJ2-7
v_gene: TRBV9
CDR3aa: CASSVGLAGAIEQYF

j_gene: TRBJ2-6
v_gene: TRBV27
CDR3aa: CASSVQGYGANVLTF

j_gene: TRBJ1-4
v_gene: TRBV7-8
CDR3aa: CASTDGGPGYATNEKLFF

j_gene: TRBJ1-1
v_gene: TRBV27
CDR3aa: CASSFVGGTEAFF

j_gene: TRBJ2-1
v_gene: TRBV19
CDR3aa: CASHSGGSYNEQFF

j_gene: TRBJ2-6
v_gene: TRBV5-6
CDR3aa: CASSFSGPGANVLTF

j_gene: TRBJ2-5
v_gene: TRBV18
CDR3aa: CASGAGAEETQYF

j_gene: TRBJ2-7
v_gene: TRBV11-2
CDR3aa: CASSLVIDTSGRGYEQYF

j_gene: TRBJ1-5
v_gene: TRBV9
CDR3aa: CASSVDLGSQPQHF

j_gene: TRBJ1-4
v_gene: TRBV9
CDR3aa: CASSGTADNEKLFF

j_gene: TRBJ1-2
v_gene: TRBV5-1
CDR3aa: CASSSASRYGYTF

j_gene: TRBJ1-4
v_gene: TRBV9
CDR3aa: CASSAWTGINEKLFF

j_gene: TRBJ1-1
v_gene: TRBV28
CDR3aa: CASTLGQNTEAFF